This T cell receptor (beta chain) was recovered during a study of blood T cell repertoires in COVID-19. V lost 2 bases and J lost 0, with 11 bases in between. This CDR3 spans 15 amino acids. CDR1 and CDR2 from the germline V gene are ENHRY and SYGVKD. As processed by the authors: Estimation of nucleated cell counts was performed using reference gene primer amplification. Profiled with immunoSEQ multiplex PCR; TCRdb holds only in-frame clones, not every one. V and J calls and clone size are as listed in that table; D and trimming were resolved from the DNA. This table has about 180,000 clones, 80% to 90% appearing once.

The chain links TRBV10-3 to TRBJ2-7, with a weak D call TRBD2 (5 bases). This TCR came from a man aged 18 to 30 who had recovered from COVID-19. Material: peripheral blood. CDR3 region: CAISEREVVSYEQYF. CDR3 DNA: TGTGCCATCAGTGAGCGGGAAGTTGTCTCCTACGAGCAGTACTTC.